This T cell receptor (beta chain) stems from a study of blood T cell repertoires in COVID-19. About the study: The United States, Italy and Spain provided the acute and convalescent COVID-19 samples. PBMCs, B-cell-depleted T cells, or T cells provided the cDNA or gDNA that made up the material.

Per the study methods: Nucleated cell number was recorded as an estimate derived from reference gene primer amplification. Measured with immunoSEQ multiplex PCR; TCRdb has only the in-frame clones, and not every one. V and J calls and clone size are as listed in that table; D and trimming were resolved from the DNA. The sample yields about 99,000 clones, more than 75% seen once. The CDR3 is made up of 12 amino acids. J was trimmed by 12 bases and V by 1 base; bases with no gene match: 0. The sequencing input was peripheral blood. The V call is TRBV12-3 or TRBV12-4, the J call TRBJ1-2; 12 bases match TRBD1. The sequence was obtained from a human donor in a cohort sampled during active COVID-19. For the CDR3, the DNA is TGTGCCAGCAGTTTAGGGGACAGGGGGCACACCTTC. This gives the protein CASSLGDRGHTF.